These 2 T cell receptor beta chains were sequenced from one sample in a study of T cell responses to AZD1222 COVID-19 vaccine. The protocol was immunoSEQ multiplex PCR, while the TCRdb copy is restricted to in-frame clones and leaves out a portion. The sample lists over 95,000 clones, 91% seen once, with under 5.5% in the top ten. The sample here was peripheral blood, taken on day 0 of AZD1222 vaccination. All receptors come from an adult in good health.

The V and J genes are TRBV18 and TRBJ2-7, with no clear D. The CDR3 loop spans 14 amino acids. Germline V gene sequence: CDR1 KGHSH, CDR2 LQKENI. The ends were cut back, 0 bases at V and 3 bases at J, with 9 bases in the middle. The CDR3 DNA reads TGTGCCAGCTCACCACCGCTGGCCCACTACGAGCAGTACTTC. Amino acid sequence: CASSPPLAHYEQYF.

This clone has a single count. The gene calls are TRBV27 and TRBJ2-1, with TRBD2 matching 8 bases. The CDR3 length is 16 residues. The germline gives CDR1 MNHEY, CDR2 SMNVEV (reference sequence). The V segment lost 5 bases and the J segment 4 bases; nucleotides outside the gene matches: 10. Here the CDR3 DNA reads TGTGCCAGCAGTCCCTCCCTCGGGGGGGGTTACAATGAGCAGTTCTTC. Translating it yields CASSPSLGGGYNEQFF.